The rows below give T cell receptor beta chains drawn from one sample of a study of cytomegalovirus exposure and HLA in healthy donors. Clones were sequenced by immunoSEQ multiplex PCR, and TCRdb holds only the in-frame ones, with some missing. The sample has 100,000 to 150,000 clones, about 80% seen once; the top ten hold 9% to 9.5%. Sequencing input: PBMCs. The receptors shown here come from a woman aged 45-60 years in good health and CMV-seropositive. CDR3s include the opening cysteine and the closing phenylalanine or tryptophan. A D gene is named only where the DNA matches it firmly. Clone sizes are given selectively: once, few, many, or a class where the clone is expanded.

j_call: TRBJ1-1
d_call: -
clone_size: -
v_call: TRBV5-6
cdr3_aa: CASTPSLFHTEAFF
cdr3_nt: TGTGCCAGCACCCCTAGCCTGTTTCACACTGAAGCTTTCTTT

j_call: TRBJ2-7
d_call: TRBD1
clone_size: -
v_call: TRBV9
cdr3_aa: CASSVGLGDRALPYEQYF
cdr3_nt: TGTGCCAGCAGCGTAGGTTTAGGGGACAGGGCTCTCCCCTACGAGCAGTACTTC

j_call: TRBJ1-1
d_call: -
clone_size: -
v_call: TRBV20-1
cdr3_aa: CSAARVPEAFF
cdr3_nt: TGCAGTGCTGCCAGGGTTCCCGAAGCTTTCTTT

j_call: TRBJ2-1
d_call: -
clone_size: -
v_call: TRBV7-9
cdr3_aa: CASSLSGGYNEQFF
cdr3_nt: TGTGCCAGCAGCTTATCCGGCGGTTACAATGAGCAGTTCTTC

j_call: TRBJ1-1
d_call: TRBD1
clone_size: once
v_call: TRBV7-3
cdr3_aa: CASSPGQGSTEAFF
cdr3_nt: TGTGCCAGCAGCCCGGGACAGGGGTCTACTGAAGCTTTCTTT

j_call: TRBJ2-7
d_call: TRBD1
clone_size: -
v_call: TRBV5-5
cdr3_aa: CASSIQGAYEQYF
cdr3_nt: TGTGCCAGCAGCATACAGGGGGCCTACGAGCAGTACTTC

j_call: TRBJ1-1
d_call: -
clone_size: -
v_call: TRBV1
cdr3_aa: CTSSHLRQGASTEAFF
cdr3_nt: TGCACCAGCAGCCATCTCCGACAGGGGGCGAGTACTGAAGCTTTCTTT

j_call: TRBJ2-7
d_call: TRBD2
clone_size: -
v_call: TRBV7-6
cdr3_aa: CASSTGLAGISYEQYF
cdr3_nt: TGTGCCAGCAGCACGGGACTAGCGGGGATATCCTACGAGCAGTACTTC

j_call: TRBJ2-3
d_call: TRBD1
clone_size: -
v_call: TRBV9
cdr3_aa: CASSIGQGGTDTQYF
cdr3_nt: TGTGCCAGCAGCATCGGACAGGGTGGCACAGATACGCAGTATTTT

j_call: TRBJ2-1
d_call: TRBD1
clone_size: few
v_call: TRBV7-9
cdr3_aa: CASSLAKGQGYNEQFF
cdr3_nt: TGTGCCAGCAGCTTAGCCAAGGGACAGGGGTATAATGAGCAGTTCTTC

j_call: TRBJ2-7
d_call: -
clone_size: -
v_call: TRBV7-2
cdr3_aa: CASSLRYRVHYEQYF
cdr3_nt: TGTGCCAGCAGCCTACGATACAGGGTCCACTACGAGCAGTACTTC

j_call: TRBJ1-2
d_call: -
clone_size: -
v_call: TRBV21-1
cdr3_aa: CASKADHGYTF
cdr3_nt: TGTGCCAGCAAAGCCGATCATGGCTACACCTTC

j_call: TRBJ2-7
d_call: TRBD2
clone_size: -
v_call: TRBV19
cdr3_aa: CASSGRLAGDSYEQYF
cdr3_nt: TGTGCCAGTAGTGGCAGACTAGCGGGGGATTCCTACGAGCAGTACTTC

j_call: TRBJ1-1
d_call: -
clone_size: once
v_call: TRBV10-3
cdr3_aa: CAIRLGQMNTEAFF
cdr3_nt: TGTGCCATCAGACTAGGACAGATGAACACTGAAGCTTTCTTT

j_call: TRBJ2-1
d_call: TRBD2
clone_size: -
v_call: TRBV7-9
cdr3_aa: CASTLNTGGYNEQFF
cdr3_nt: TGTGCCAGCACCCTTAATACGGGGGGCTACAATGAGCAGTTCTTC

j_call: TRBJ1-5
d_call: TRBD1
clone_size: -
v_call: TRBV27
cdr3_aa: CASSPGTGSNQPQHF
cdr3_nt: TGTGCCAGCAGTCCTGGGACAGGTAGCAATCAGCCCCAGCATTTT

j_call: TRBJ2-1
d_call: TRBD1
clone_size: -
v_call: TRBV29-1
cdr3_aa: CSVCRDRSYNEQFF
cdr3_nt: TGCAGCGTATGCCGGGACAGGTCCTACAATGAGCAGTTCTTC

j_call: TRBJ2-1
d_call: TRBD2
clone_size: -
v_call: TRBV5-1
cdr3_aa: CASSLGLADYNEQFF
cdr3_nt: TGCGCCAGCAGCTTGGGGCTAGCGGACTACAATGAGCAGTTCTTC

j_call: TRBJ2-3
d_call: TRBD2
clone_size: -
v_call: TRBV28
cdr3_aa: CASSWAGGPVDTQYF
cdr3_nt: TGTGCCAGCAGTTGGGCGGGAGGGCCCGTAGATACGCAGTATTTT

j_call: TRBJ2-7
d_call: -
clone_size: -
v_call: TRBV15
cdr3_aa: CATSRDRYEQYF
cdr3_nt: TGTGCCACCAGCAGAGATCGCTACGAGCAGTACTTC